This T cell receptor (beta chain) comes out of a study of T cell responses to AZD1222 COVID-19 vaccine. The CDR3 is 11 amino acids. The V and J ends lost 6 bases and 7 bases, in that order; junction bases with no gene match: 1. The germline V gene encodes CDR1 MNHEY and CDR2 SVGAGI. Sequenced by immunoSEQ multiplex PCR; TCRdb stores in-frame clones only, minus some. The sample yields about 130,000 clones, about 87% seen once. This chain links TRBV6-5 with TRBJ1-1; 8 bases match TRBD1. This TCR was recovered from an adult in good health. Sample: peripheral blood, taken on day 0 of AZD1222 vaccination. The CDR3 region has the DNA TGTGCCAGCAGCACAGGGGGTGAAGCTTTCTTT. Its protein product is CASSTGGEAFF.